This T cell receptor beta chain is from a study of blood T cell repertoires in COVID-19. V shed 3 bases and J shed 3 bases, with 9 bases lying between them. CDR3 length equals 13 residues. Germline CDR1 SEHNR, CDR2 FQNEAQ (reference sequence). Generated by immunoSEQ multiplex PCR, the TCRdb table keeps only in-frame clones and is missing some. The repertoire consists of about 70,000 clones, with 75% to 80% occurring once and the leading ten covering roughly 6.5%. The gene calls are TRBV7-9 and TRBJ2-7; the D gene is possibly TRBD2 (6 bases). The TCR was taken from a woman in her fifties or sixties with acute or convalescent COVID-19. Sequencing used peripheral blood. The CDR3 DNA reads TGTGCCAGCAGCTTCTCGGGGGTCTACGAGCAGTACTTC. It is translated as CASSFSGVYEQYF.